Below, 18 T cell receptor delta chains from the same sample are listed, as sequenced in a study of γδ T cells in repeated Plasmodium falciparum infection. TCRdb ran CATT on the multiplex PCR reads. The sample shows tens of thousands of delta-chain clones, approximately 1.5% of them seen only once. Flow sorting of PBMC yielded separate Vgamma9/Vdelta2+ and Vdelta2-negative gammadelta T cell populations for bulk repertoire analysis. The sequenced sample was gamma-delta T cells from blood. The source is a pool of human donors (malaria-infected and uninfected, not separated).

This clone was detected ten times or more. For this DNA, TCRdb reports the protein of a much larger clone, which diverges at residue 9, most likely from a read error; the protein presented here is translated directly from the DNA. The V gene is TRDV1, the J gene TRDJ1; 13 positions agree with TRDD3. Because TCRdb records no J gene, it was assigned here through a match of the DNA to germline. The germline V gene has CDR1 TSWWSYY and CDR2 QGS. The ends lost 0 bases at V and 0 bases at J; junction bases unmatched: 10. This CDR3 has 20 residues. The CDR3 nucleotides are TGTGCTCTTGGGGAACTAGGTCTCCTTACTGGGGGATACGACACCGATAAACTCATCTTT. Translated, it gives CALGELGLLTGGYDTDKLIF.

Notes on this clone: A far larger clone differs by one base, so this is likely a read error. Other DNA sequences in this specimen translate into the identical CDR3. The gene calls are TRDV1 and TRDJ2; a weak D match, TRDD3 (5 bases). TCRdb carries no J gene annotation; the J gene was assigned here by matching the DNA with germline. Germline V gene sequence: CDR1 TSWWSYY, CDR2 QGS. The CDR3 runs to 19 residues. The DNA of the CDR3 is TGTGCCCTTGGGGAAGTGGCTATCGCGACTGGCGTTGGGGCAGCACAACTCTTCTTT. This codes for CALGEVAIATGVGAAQLFF.

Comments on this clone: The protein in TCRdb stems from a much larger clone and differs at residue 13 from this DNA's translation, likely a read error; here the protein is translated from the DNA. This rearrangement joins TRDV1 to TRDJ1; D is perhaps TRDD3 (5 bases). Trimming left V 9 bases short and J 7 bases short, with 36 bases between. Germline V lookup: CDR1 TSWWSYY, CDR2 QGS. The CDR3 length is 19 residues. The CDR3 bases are TGTGCTCTACAGCCCATAGGTTACGGCGTGACTGGTGGGGTTTCTAAACTCATCTTT. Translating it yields CALQPIGYGVTGGVSKLIF.

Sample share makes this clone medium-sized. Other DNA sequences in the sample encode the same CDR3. CDR3 amino acids: CALGEKSTFGPLLGAKYTDKLIF. The DNA for the CDR3 is TGTGCTCTTGGGGAAAAATCCACGTTCGGTCCCCTACTGGGGGCCAAATACACCGATAAACTCATCTTT. The chain combines TRDV1 with TRDJ1, with 8 bases fitting TRDD3. The CDR3 contains 23 residues. With V trimmed by 2 bases and J by 0 bases, 26 bases remained unmatched. The germline V gene encodes CDR1 TSWWSYY and CDR2 QGS.

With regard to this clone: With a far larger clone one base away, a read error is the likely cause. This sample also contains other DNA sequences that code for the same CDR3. The CDR3 reads CACDTAWGTGGYYPYTDKLIF. The CDR3 DNA reads TGTGCCTGTGACACCGCATGGGGTACTGGGGGATACTATCCGTATACCGATAAACTCATCTTT. The chain recombines TRDV2 with TRDJ1; 12 positions agree with TRDD3. Here the J gene was assigned by germline matching of the DNA, as TCRdb has none. This CDR3 is 21 amino acids long. The trim removed 0 bases at V and 2 bases at J, leaving 18 bases unmatched. Germline V lookup: CDR1 GEAIGNYY, CDR2 EKD.

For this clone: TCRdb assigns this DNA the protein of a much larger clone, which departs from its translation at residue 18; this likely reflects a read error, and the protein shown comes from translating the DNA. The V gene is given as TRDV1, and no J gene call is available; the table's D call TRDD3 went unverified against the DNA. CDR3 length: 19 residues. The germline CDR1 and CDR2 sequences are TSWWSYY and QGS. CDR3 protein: CALGELYNSDWGYTDKLTF. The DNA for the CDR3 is TGTGCTCTTGGGGAACTTTATAACTCGGACTGGGGGTACACCGATAAACTCACCTTT.

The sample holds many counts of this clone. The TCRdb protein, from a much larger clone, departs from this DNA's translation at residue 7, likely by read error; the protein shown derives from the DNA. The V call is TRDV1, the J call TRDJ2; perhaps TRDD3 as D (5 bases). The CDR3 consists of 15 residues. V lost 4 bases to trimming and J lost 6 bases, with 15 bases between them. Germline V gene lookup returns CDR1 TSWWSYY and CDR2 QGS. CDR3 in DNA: TGTGCTCTTGGGGTCCCGTCCCGGATAGCAGCACAACTCTTCTTT. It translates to CALGVPSRIAAQLFF.

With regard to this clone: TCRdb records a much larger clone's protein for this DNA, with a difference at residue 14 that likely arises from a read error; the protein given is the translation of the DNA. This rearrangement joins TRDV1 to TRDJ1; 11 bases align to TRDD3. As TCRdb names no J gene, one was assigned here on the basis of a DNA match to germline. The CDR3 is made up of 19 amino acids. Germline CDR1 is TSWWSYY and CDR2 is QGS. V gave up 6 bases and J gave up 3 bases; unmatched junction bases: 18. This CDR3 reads CALGPGWYWGIALADKLIF. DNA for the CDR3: TGTGCTCTTGGCCCCGGGTGGTACTGGGGGATAGCCCTCGCCGATAAACTCATCTTT.

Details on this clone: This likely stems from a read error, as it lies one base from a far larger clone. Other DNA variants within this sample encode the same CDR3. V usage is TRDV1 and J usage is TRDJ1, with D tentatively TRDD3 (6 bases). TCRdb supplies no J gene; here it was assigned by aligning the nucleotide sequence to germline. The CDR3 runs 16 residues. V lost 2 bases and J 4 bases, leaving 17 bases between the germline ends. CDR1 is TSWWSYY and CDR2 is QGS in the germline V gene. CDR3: CALGELGHRGSDKLIF. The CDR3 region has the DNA TGTGCTCTTGGGGAATTAGGACACCGGGGGAGCGATAAACTCATCTTT.

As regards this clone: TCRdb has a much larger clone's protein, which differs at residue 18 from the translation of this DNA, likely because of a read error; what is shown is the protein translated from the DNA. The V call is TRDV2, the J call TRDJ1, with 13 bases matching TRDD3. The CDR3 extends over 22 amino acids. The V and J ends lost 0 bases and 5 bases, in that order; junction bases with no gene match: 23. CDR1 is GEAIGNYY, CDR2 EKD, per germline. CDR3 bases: TGTGCCTGTGACACCGTTCTTCGGCCTCATACTGGGGGATACGCCGCACCTGATAAACTCATCTTT. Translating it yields CACDTVLRPHTGGYAAPDKLIF.

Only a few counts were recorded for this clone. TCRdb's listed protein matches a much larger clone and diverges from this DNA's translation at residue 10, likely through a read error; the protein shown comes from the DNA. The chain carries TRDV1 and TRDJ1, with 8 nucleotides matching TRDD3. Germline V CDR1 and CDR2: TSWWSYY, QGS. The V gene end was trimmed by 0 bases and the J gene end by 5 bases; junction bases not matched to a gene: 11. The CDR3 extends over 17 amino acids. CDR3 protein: CALGELSGGRNGDKLIF. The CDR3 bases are TGTGCTCTTGGGGAACTTTCTGGGGGACGTAACGGGGATAAACTCATCTTT.

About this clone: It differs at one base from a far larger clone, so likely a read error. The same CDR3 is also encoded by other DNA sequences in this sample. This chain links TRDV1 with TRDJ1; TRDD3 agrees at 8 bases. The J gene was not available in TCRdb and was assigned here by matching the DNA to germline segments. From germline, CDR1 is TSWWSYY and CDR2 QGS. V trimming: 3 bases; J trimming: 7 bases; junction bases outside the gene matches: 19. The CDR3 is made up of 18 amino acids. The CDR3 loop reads CALGDPLGSLLGAFKLIF. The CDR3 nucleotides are TGTGCTCTTGGGGACCCCCTCGGCTCTTTACTGGGGGCCTTTAAACTCATCTTT.

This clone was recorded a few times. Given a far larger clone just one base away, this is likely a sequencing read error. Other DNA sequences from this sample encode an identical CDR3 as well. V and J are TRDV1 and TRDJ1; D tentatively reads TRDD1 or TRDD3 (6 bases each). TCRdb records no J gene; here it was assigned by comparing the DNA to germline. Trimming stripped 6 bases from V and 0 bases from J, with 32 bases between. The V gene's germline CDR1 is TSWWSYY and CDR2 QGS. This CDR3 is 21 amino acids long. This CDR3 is CALGSPPGKYGSGADTDKLIF. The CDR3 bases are TGTGCTCTTGGATCCCCTCCAGGGAAATACGGTTCTGGGGCCGACACCGATAAACTCATCTTT.

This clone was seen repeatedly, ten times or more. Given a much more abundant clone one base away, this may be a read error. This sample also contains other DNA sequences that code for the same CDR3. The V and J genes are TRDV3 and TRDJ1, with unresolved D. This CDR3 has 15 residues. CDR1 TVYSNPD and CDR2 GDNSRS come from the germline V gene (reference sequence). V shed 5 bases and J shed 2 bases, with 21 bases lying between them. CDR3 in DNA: TGTGCCACACATAACCCGGTCCACGCTACCGATAAACTCATCTTT. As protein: CATHNPVHATDKLIF.

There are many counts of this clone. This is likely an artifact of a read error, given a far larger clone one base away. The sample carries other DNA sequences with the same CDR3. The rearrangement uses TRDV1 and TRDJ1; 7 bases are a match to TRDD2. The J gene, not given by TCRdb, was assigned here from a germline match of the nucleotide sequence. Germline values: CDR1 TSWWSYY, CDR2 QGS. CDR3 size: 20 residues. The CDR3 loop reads CALGELSYSTRDPKADKLIF. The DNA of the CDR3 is TGTGCTCTCGGGGAACTTTCCTACTCCACAAGGGATCCAAAGGCCGATAAACTCATCTTT.

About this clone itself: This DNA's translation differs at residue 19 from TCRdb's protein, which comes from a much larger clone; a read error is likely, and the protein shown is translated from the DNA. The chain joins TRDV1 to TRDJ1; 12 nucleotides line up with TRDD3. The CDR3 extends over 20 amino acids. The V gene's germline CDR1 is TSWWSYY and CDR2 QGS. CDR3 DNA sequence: TGTGCTCTTGGGGGGGAGTTTGGACGATGGGTACTGGGGGATACAACGAAACTCACCTTT. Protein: CALGGEFGRWVLGDTTKLTF.

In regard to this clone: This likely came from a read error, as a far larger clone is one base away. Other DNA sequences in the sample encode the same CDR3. CDR3 in DNA: TGTGCCTGTGACACCTCCTGCTCTTTATTCCTTCCCGGGGTGGCCACCGATAAACTCATCTTT. This encodes CACDTSCSLFLPGVATDKLIF. This chain links TRDV2 with TRDJ1; weak D call: TRDD2 (6 bases). The J gene, not given by TCRdb, was assigned here from a germline match of the nucleotide sequence. CDR1 is GEAIGNYY and CDR2 is EKD in the germline V gene. This CDR3 has 21 residues. The germline V and J ends were trimmed by 0 bases and 1 base, with 29 bases remaining between them.

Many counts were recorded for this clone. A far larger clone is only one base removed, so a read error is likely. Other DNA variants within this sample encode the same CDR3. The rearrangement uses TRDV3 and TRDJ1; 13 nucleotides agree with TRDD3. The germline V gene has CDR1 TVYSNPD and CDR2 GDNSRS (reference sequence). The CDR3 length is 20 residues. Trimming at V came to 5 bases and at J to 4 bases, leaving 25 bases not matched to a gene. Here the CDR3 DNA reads TGTGCCCGGGTGAGTCCTACTGTATACTGGGGGATACGCTCCATCGATAAACTCATCTTT. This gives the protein CARVSPTVYWGIRSIDKLIF.